This T cell receptor (beta chain) comes out of a study of blood T cell repertoires in COVID-19. CDR1 and CDR2 from the germline V gene are MDHEN and SYDVKM. There are 13 residues in the CDR3. Trimming cost V 2 bases and J 2 bases, with 7 bases left between them. This table comes from immunoSEQ multiplex PCR, and its TCRdb copy is limited to in-frame clones, with some not included. The sample holds 150,000 or so clones; 80% to 85% are singletons and the top ten take approximately 4%. The specimen was peripheral blood. This clonotype was sampled from a woman aged 55 to 70 with acute or convalescent COVID-19. The rearrangement joins TRBV28 to TRBJ2-7; D is uncertain. CDR3 nucleotides: TGTGCCAGCAGTTTAGGCGGAACCTACGAGCAGTACTTC. Encoded protein: CASSLGGTYEQYF.